Listed here is a single TCR beta chain. The ends were cut back, 1 base at V and 3 bases at J, with 12 bases in the middle. The CDR3 runs to 15 residues. CDR1 and CDR2 from the germline V gene are SGHAT and FQNNGV. This sample was included in a study of blood T cell repertoires in COVID-19. Study in general: Sites across the United States, Italy and Spain contributed samples from acute and convalescent COVID-19. PBMCs, B-cell-depleted T cells, or T cells provided the cDNA or gDNA that made up the material.

Original processing methods: Nucleated cell number was recorded as an estimate derived from reference gene primer amplification. Assay: immunoSEQ multiplex PCR; the TCRdb copy retains only in-frame clones and omits some. For V, J and clone size, that table is used; D and trimming come from the DNA. The data contain 200,000 or so clones, just under 85% of them singletons. The source material was peripheral blood. The receptor was derived from a human donor with acute or convalescent COVID-19. The donor label of this sample is uncertain. The chain has TRBV11-2 and TRBJ1-2; maybe TRBD1 (5 bases). In nucleotides, the CDR3 is TGTGCCAGCAGCTTAGGATCCAGGGCCTACTATGGCTACACCTTC. It is translated as CASSLGSRAYYGYTF.